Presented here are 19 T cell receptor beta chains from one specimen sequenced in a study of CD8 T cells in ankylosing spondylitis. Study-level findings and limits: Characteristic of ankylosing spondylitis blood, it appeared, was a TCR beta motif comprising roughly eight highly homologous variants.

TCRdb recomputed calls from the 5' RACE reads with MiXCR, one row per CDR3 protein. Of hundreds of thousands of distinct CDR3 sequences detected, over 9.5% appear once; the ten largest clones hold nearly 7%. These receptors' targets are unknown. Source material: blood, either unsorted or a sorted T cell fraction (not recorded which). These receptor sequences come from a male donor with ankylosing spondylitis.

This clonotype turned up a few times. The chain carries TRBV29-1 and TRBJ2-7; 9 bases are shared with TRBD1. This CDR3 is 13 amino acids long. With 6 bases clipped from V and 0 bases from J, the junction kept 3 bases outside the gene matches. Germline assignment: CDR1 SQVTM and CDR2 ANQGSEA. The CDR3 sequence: CSVRDRVSYEQYF. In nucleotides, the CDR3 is TGCAGCGTCCGGGACAGGGTCTCCTACGAGCAGTACTTC.

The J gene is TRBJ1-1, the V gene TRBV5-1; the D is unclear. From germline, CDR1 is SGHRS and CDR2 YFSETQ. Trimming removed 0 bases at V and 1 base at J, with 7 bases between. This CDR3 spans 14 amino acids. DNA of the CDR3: TGCGCCAGCAGCTTGGTGGCACCGAACACTGAAGCTTTCTTT. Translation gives CASSLVAPNTEAFF.

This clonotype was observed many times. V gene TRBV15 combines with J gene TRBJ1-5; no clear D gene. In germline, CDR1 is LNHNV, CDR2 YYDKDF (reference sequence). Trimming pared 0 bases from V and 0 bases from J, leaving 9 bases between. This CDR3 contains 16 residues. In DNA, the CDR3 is TGTGCCACCAGCAGAGATCAGGCAAATAGCAATCAGCCCCAGCATTTT. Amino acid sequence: CATSRDQANSNQPQHF.

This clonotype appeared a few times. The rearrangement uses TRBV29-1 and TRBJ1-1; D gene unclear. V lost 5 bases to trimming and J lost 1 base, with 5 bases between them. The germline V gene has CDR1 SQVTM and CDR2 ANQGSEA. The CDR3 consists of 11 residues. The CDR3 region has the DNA TGCAGCGTTCCGGGGAACACTGAAGCTTTCTTT. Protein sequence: CSVPGNTEAFF.

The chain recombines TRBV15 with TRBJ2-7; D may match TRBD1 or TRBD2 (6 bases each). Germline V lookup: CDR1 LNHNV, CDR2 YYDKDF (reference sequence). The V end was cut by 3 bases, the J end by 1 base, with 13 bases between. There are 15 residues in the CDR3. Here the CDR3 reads CATSRPGAGSYEQYF. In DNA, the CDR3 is TGTGCCACCAGCAGGCCGGGGGCAGGGTCCTACGAGCAGTACTTC.

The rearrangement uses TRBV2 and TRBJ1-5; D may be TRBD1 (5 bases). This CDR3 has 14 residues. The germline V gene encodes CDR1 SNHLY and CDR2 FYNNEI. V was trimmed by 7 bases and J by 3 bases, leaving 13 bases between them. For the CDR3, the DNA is TGTGCCAGCACCGGGGGTCAGGACAATCAGCCCCAGCATTTT. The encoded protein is CASTGGQDNQPQHF.

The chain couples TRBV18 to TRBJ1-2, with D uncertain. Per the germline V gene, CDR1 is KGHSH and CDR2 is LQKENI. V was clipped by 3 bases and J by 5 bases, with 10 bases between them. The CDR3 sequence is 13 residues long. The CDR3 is CASSPSSEYGYTF. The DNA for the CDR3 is TGTGCCAGCTCACCTTCCTCAGAGTATGGCTACACCTTC.

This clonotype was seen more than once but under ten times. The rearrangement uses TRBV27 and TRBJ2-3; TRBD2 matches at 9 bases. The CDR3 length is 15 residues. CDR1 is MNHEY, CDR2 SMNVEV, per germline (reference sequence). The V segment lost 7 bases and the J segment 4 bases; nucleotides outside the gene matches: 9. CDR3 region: CASKISGRSSDTQYF. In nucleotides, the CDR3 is TGTGCCAGCAAAATTAGCGGGAGAAGCTCAGATACGCAGTATTTT.

The CDR3 loop is CSARQPQETQYF. The CDR3 DNA reads as TGCAGTGCTAGACAGCCACAAGAGACCCAGTACTTC. The chain is built from TRBV20-1 and TRBJ2-5; unclear D gene. Germline lookup yields CDR1 DFQATT and CDR2 SNEGSKA (reference sequence). Trimming left V 2 bases short and J 2 bases short, with 6 bases between. The CDR3 extends over 12 amino acids.

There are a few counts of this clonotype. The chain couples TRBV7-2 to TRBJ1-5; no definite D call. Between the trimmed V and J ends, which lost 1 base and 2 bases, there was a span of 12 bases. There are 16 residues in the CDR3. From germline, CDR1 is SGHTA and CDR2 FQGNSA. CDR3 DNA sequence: TGTGCCAGCAGCTTAGTGGGTCAGTACGGCAATCAGCCCCAGCATTTT. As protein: CASSLVGQYGNQPQHF.

The DNA of the CDR3 is TGTGCCAGCAGCTTTGGCAGGGAGGATGAGCAGTTCTTC. This sequence encodes CASSFGREDEQFF. The rearrangement joins TRBV7-9 to TRBJ2-1, with TRBD2 as a possible D gene (6 bases). CDR1 is SEHNR and CDR2 is FQNEAQ in the germline V gene (reference sequence). Between the trimmed V and J ends, which lost 3 bases and 8 bases, there was a span of 11 bases. The CDR3 runs 13 residues. The full variable domain, with the rest looked up from reference TRBV7-9 and TRBJ2-1, is DTGVSQNPRHKITKRGQNVTFRCDPISEHNRLYWYRQTLGQGPEFLTYFQNEAQLEKSRLLSDRFSAERPKGSFSTLEIQRTEQGDSAMYLCASSFGREDEQFFGPGTRLTVL.

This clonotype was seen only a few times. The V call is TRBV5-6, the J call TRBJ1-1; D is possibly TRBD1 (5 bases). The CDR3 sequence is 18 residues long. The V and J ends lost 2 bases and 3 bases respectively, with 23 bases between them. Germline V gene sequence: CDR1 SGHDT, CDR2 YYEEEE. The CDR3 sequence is CASSFFRDAWVGDTEAFF. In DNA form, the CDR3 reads TGTGCCAGCAGCTTTTTCCGGGACGCCTGGGTAGGAGACACTGAAGCTTTCTTT.

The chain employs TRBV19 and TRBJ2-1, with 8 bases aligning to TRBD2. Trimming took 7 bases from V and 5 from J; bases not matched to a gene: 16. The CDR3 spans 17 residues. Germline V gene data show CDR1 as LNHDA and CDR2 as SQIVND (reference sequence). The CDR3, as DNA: TGTGCCAGTACGAATTCACTAGCGGACCTCTACGACAATGAGCAGTTCTTC. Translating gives CASTNSLADLYDNEQFF.

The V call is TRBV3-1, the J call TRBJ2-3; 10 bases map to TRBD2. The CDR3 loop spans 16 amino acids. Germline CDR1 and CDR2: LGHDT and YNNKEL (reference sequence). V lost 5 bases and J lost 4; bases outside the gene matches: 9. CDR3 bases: TGTGCCAGCAGCAAAAGCGGGAGGGCCGGGTCAGATACGCAGTATTTT. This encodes CASSKSGRAGSDTQYF.

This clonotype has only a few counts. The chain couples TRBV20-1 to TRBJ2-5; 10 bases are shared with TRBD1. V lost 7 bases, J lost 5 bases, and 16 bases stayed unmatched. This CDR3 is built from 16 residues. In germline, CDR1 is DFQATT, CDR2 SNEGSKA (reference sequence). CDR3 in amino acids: CSVWPLIGTGVETQYF. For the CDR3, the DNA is TGCAGTGTATGGCCCTTGATTGGGACAGGGGTTGAGACCCAGTACTTC.

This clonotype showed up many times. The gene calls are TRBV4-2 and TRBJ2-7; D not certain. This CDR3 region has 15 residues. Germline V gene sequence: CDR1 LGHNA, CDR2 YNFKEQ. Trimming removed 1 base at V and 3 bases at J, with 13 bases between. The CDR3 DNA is TGTGCCAGCAGCCAAGTGAACGGACCTTACTACGAGCAGTACTTC. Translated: CASSQVNGPYYEQYF.

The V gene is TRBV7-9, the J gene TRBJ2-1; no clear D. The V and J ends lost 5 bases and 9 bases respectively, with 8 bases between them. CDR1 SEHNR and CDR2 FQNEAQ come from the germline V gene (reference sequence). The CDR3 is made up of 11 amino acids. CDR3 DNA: TGTGCCAGCAGCGTAAGGTGTGAGCAGTTCTTC. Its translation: CASSVRCEQFF.

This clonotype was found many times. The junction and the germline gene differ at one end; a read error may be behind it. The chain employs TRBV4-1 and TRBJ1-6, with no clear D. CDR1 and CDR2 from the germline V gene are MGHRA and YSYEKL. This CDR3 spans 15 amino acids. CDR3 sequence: CASGHPPPGNSPLHF. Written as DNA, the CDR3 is TGCGCCAGCGGCCACCCGCCGCCAGGAAATTCACCCCTCCACTTT.

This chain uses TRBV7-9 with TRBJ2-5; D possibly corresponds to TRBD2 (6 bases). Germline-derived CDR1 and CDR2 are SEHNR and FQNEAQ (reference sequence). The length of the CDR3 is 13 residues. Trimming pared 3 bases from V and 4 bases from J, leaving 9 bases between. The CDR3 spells CASSFSGVETQYF. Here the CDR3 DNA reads TGTGCCAGCAGCTTTTCGGGGGTAGAGACCCAGTACTTC.